Shown below are 11 T cell receptor beta chains from a single sample sequenced in a study of brain T cells in children with intractable seizures. The table came from immunoSEQ multiplex PCR; TCRdb's copy has only in-frame clones and leaves some out. The sample lists 340,000 or so clones; over 90% were seen once. Time point defined: blood from clinic visit 5 months post-surgery; TSC patient then seizure free. This specimen consisted of peripheral blood, obtained roughly 5 months after surgery. The receptors here all came from a boy less than two years old with tuberous sclerosis and intractable seizures.

The chain uses TRBV4-2 and TRBJ1-2; TRBD1 matches at 7 bases. This CDR3 region has 15 residues. The germline gives CDR1 LGHNA, CDR2 YNFKEQ. V trimming: 2 bases; J trimming: 8 bases; junction bases outside the gene matches: 11. In nucleotides, the CDR3 is TGTGCCAGCAGCCAACGAGACAGGGACTGGGCGGGCTACACCTTC. Residues: CASSQRDRDWAGYTF.

The chain has TRBV5-5 and TRBJ1-1, with D unclear. The germline V gene has CDR1 SGHKS and CDR2 YYEKEE (reference sequence). This CDR3 is 14 amino acids long. With 5 bases removed from V and 4 bases from J, the gap between germline ends came to 15 bases. The CDR3 nucleotides are TGTGCCAGCAGTCAGGACCTCAAAACCACTGAAGCTTTCTTT. Translating gives CASSQDLKTTEAFF.

The V call is TRBV6-6, the J call TRBJ1-5; a weak D match, TRBD1 (5 bases). V shed 9 bases and J shed 3 bases, with 12 bases lying between them. The CDR3 runs to 13 residues. Germline assignment: CDR1 MNHNY and CDR2 SVGAGI (reference sequence). CDR3 sequence (DNA): TGTGCCAGTCGGTGGGGGACCAATCAGCCCCAGCATTTT. The encoded protein is CASRWGTNQPQHF.

The J gene is TRBJ1-3, the V gene TRBV6-5; D remains ambiguous. The CDR3 sequence is 13 residues long. Germline V lookup: CDR1 MNHEY, CDR2 SVGAGI. The ends were cut back, 3 bases at V and 4 bases at J, with 7 bases in the middle. In DNA, the CDR3 is TGTGCCAGCAGTTATAGGCTGGGAAACACCATATATTTT. As protein: CASSYRLGNTIYF.

This chain uses TRBV6-5 with TRBJ1-1, with TRBD1 matching over 7 bases. Germline V gene data show CDR1 as MNHEY and CDR2 as SVGAGI. With 0 bases clipped from V and 5 bases from J, the junction kept 9 bases outside the gene matches. The CDR3 totals 16 residues. The CDR3 region has the DNA TGTGCCAGCAGTTACTCCCTGCGAGGGGGCGCGACTGAAGCTTTCTTT. It specifies CASSYSLRGGATEAFF.

The chain joins TRBV27 to TRBJ1-6; D remains ambiguous. The V and J ends lost 6 bases and 3 bases respectively, with 6 bases between them. Looked up from germline, CDR1 is MNHEY and CDR2 is SMNVEV (reference sequence). This CDR3 is built from 13 residues. The CDR3 DNA sequence: TGTGCCAGCAGCTCATACTATAATTCACCCCTCCACTTT. It specifies CASSSYYNSPLHF.

The genes are TRBV30 and TRBJ2-5, with 8 bases identical to TRBD2. CDR3 size: 15 residues. The trim removed 0 bases at V and 4 bases at J, leaving 7 bases unmatched. Germline V gene lookup returns CDR1 GTSNPN and CDR2 SVGIG (reference sequence). CDR3 DNA: TGTGCCTGGAGTGTACCAGGGACTAGGAGAGAGACCCAGTACTTC. Its translation is CAWSVPGTRRETQYF.

The chain is built from TRBV2 and TRBJ2-1, with 7 positions matching TRBD2. Germline CDR1 reads SNHLY; CDR2 reads FYNNEI. The CDR3 totals 15 residues. Losses at the gene ends were 2 bases for V and 4 bases for J; bases not matched to a gene: 5. This CDR3 reads CASSESPGLYNEQFF. The CDR3 DNA follows: TGTGCCAGCAGTGAATCCCCGGGACTATACAATGAGCAGTTCTTC.

V usage is TRBV7-6 and J usage is TRBJ1-4; perhaps TRBD1 as D (6 bases). The germline CDR1 and CDR2 sequences are SGHVS and FNYEAQ. Trimming removed 5 bases from V and 7 bases from J, with 17 bases in between. The length of the CDR3 is 15 residues. The DNA of the CDR3 is TGTGCCAGCAGCCTAGGAGGGGGGCGCGGTGAAAAACTGTTTTTT. The encoded protein is CASSLGGGRGEKLFF.

The count of this clone is one. The chain combines TRBV2 with TRBJ2-3, with D unclear. V lost 1 base, J lost 4 bases, and 6 bases lay in between. Germline lookup yields CDR1 SNHLY and CDR2 FYNNEI. This CDR3 is built from 13 residues. The CDR3 sequence is CASSEEAADTQYF. The CDR3, as DNA: TGTGCCAGCAGTGAAGAGGCTGCAGATACGCAGTATTTT.

The chain employs TRBV11-3 and TRBJ1-1; 8 bases align to TRBD1. V shed 2 bases, J shed 1 base, and the junction held 6 bases outside the gene matches. The germline V gene encodes CDR1 SGHNT and CDR2 YENEEA. The CDR3 sequence is 16 residues long. CDR3 region: CASSLSPGGENTEAFF. Here the CDR3 DNA reads TGTGCCAGCAGCTTAAGTCCAGGGGGCGAGAACACTGAAGCTTTCTTT. Full variable domain (remainder filled in from reference TRBV11-3 and TRBJ1-1): EAGVVQSPRYKIIEKKQPVAFWCNPISGHNTLYWYLQNLGQGPELLIRYENEEAVDDSQLPKDRFSAERLKGVDSTLKIQPAELGDSAVYLCASSLSPGGENTEAFFGQGTRLTVV.